The clone carrying this T cell receptor (beta chain) appeared a few times. Its antigen is not identified. Using quantitative 5'-RACE with molecular barcodes, the authors made TCR beta libraries. TCRdb independently ran MiXCR on the 5' RACE reads; one entry per CDR3 protein. The sample consists of about 90,000 distinct CDR3 sequences, about 8.1% of them appearing once. These data originate in a study of CD8 T cells in ankylosing spondylitis. Findings and caveats of the study: Clones that were linked to disease were CD8+ and were relatively rare in peripheral blood. It appeared that ankylosing spondylitis blood was characterized by a TCR beta motif of several highly homologous variants. Disease-linked clones reportedly showed significant enrichment in matched ankylosing spondylitis synovial fluid. Earlier authors reported some of these motif variants in reactive arthritis synovial fluid and blood.

In germline, CDR1 is MNHEY, CDR2 SVGEGT. CDR3 length: 12 amino acids. The V end lost 2 bases, the J end lost 5 bases, and 6 bases lay between the germline ends. The sample taken for sequencing was blood, either unsorted or a sorted T cell fraction (not recorded which). V gene TRBV6-2 or TRBV6-3 combines with J gene TRBJ1-1; D gene unclear. This TCR was sampled from a male donor with ankylosing spondylitis. The CDR3, as DNA: TGTGCCAGCAGTTACGTGGGTACTGAAGCTTTCTTT. Its translation: CASSYVGTEAFF.